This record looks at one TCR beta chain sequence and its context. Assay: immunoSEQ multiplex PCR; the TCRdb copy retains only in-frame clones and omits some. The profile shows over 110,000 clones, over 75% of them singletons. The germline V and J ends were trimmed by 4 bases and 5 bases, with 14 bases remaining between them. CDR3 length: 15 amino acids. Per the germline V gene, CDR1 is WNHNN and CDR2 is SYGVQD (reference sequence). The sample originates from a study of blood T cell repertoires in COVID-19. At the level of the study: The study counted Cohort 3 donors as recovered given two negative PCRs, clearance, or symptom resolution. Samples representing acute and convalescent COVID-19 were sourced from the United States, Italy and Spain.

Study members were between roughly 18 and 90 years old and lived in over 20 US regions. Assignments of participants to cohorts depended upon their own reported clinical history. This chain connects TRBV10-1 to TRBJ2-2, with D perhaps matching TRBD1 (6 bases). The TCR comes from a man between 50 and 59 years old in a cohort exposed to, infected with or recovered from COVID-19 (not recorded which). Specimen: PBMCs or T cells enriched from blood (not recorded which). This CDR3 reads CASSAGVEGTGELFF. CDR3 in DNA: TGCGCCAGCAGTGCAGGGGTCGAGGGGACCGGGGAGCTGTTTTTT.